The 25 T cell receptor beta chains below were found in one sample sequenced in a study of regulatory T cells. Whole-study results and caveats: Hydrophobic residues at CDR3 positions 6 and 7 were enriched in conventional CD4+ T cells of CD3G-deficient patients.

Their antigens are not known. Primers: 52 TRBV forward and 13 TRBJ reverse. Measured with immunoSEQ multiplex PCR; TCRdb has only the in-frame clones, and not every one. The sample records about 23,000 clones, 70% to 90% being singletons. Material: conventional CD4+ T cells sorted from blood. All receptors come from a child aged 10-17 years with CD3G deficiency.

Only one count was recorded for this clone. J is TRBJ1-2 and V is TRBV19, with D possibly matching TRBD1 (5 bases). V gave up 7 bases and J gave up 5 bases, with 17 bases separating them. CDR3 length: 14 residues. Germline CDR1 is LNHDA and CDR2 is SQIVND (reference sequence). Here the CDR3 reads CASTPTRGWYGYTF. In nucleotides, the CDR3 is TGTGCCAGTACCCCGACAAGGGGATGGTATGGCTACACCTTC.

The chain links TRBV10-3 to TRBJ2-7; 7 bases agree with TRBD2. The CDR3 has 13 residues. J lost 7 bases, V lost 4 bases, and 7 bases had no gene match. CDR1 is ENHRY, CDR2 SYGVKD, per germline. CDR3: CAISGSYGREQYF. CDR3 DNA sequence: TGTGCCATCAGTGGGTCATACGGGAGGGAGCAGTACTTC.

As DNA, the CDR3 is TGCGCCAGCAGCCAGGGGACTAGCGGGAGGGCCAATGAGCAGTTCTTC. Translation: CASSQGTSGRANEQFF. The chain is built from TRBV5-1 and TRBJ2-1; 16 nucleotides agree with TRBD2. This CDR3 spans 16 amino acids. Germline V gene sequence: CDR1 SGHRS, CDR2 YFSETQ. V shed 4 bases, J shed 6 bases, and the junction held 4 bases outside the gene matches.

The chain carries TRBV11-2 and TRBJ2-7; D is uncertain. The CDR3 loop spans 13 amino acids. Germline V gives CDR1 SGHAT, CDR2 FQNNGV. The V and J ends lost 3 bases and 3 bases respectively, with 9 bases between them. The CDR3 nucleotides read TGTGCCAGCAGCTTGGACGGATACTACGAGCAGTACTTC. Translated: CASSLDGYYEQYF.

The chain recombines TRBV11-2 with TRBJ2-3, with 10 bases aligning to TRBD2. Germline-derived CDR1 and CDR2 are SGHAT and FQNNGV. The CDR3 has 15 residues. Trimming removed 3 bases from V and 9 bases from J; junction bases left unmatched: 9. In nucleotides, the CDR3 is TGTGCCAGCAGCTTGACTAGCGGGCTGGGGTGGACGCAGTATTTT. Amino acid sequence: CASSLTSGLGWTQYF.

CDR3 region: CAWKSSGIEQFF. In nucleotides, the CDR3 is TGTGCCTGGAAAAGTTCTGGCATTGAGCAGTTCTTC. The rearrangement uses TRBV30 and TRBJ2-1; D is unclear. Germline V gene sequence: CDR1 GTSNPN, CDR2 SVGIG (reference sequence). V was pared by 4 bases and J by 9 bases, with 13 bases between. The CDR3 covers 12 residues.

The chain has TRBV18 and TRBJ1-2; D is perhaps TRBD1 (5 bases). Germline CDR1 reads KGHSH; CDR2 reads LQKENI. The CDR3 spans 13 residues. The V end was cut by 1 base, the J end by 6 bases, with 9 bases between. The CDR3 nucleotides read TGTGCCAGCTCACCACTACAGGAGGATGGCTACACCTTC. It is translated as CASSPLQEDGYTF.

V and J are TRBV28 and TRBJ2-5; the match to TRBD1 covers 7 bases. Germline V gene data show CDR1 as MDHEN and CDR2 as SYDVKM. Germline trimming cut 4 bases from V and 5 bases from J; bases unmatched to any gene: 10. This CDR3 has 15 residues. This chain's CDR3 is CASSSPDRVGETQYF. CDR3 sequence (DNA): TGTGCCAGCAGTTCACCTGACAGGGTGGGCGAGACCCAGTACTTC.

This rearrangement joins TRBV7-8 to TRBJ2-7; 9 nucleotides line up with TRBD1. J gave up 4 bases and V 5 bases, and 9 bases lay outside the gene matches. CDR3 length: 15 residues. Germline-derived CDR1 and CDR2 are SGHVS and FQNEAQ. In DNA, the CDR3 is TGTGCCAGCAGCAAGGGACAGGGAAGAGGATACGAGCAGTACTTC. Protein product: CASSKGQGRGYEQYF.

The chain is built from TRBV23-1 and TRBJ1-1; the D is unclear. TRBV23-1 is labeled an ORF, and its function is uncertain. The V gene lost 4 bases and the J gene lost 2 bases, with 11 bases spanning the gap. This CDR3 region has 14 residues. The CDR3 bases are TGCGCCAGCAGTCGCCACCGCCGAAACACTGAAGCTTTCTTT. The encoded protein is CASSRHRRNTEAFF.

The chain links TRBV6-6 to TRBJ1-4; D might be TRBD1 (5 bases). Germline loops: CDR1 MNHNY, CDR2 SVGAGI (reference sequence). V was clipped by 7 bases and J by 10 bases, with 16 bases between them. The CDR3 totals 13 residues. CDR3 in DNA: TGTGCCAGCAATAGGGAGGGGTCGGGAAAACTGTTTTTT. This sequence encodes CASNREGSGKLFF.

CDR3 sequence (DNA): TGCAGTGCAGGCGACGGGGGACAGCAGTACTTC. Amino acids: CSAGDGGQQYF. The genes are TRBV20-1 and TRBJ2-7, with a possible D match to TRBD2 (6 bases). The CDR3 covers 11 residues. V shed 6 bases and J shed 8 bases, with 14 bases lying between them. The germline V gene has CDR1 DFQATT and CDR2 SNEGSKA (reference sequence).

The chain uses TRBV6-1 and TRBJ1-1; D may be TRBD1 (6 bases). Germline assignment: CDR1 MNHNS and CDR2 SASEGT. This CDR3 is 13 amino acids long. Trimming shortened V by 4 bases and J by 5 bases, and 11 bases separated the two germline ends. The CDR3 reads CASSVSGVTEAFF. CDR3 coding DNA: TGTGCCAGCAGTGTATCAGGGGTAACTGAAGCTTTCTTT.

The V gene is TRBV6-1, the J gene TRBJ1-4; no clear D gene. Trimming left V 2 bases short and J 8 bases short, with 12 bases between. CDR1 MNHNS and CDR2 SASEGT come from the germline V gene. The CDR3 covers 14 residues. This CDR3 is CASSERSQGEKLFF. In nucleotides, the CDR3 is TGTGCCAGCAGTGAAAGGTCCCAAGGGGAAAAACTGTTTTTT.

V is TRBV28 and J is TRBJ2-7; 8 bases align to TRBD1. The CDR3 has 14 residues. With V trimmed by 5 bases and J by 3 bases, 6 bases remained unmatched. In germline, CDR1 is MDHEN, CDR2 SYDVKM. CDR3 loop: CASSTDRVFYEQYF. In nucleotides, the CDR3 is TGTGCCAGCAGTACGGACAGGGTTTTCTACGAGCAGTACTTC.

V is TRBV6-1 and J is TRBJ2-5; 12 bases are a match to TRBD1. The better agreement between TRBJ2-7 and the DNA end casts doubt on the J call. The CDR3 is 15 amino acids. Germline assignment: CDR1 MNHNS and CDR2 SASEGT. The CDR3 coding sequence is TGTGCCAGCGACGCCTCCGGGACAGGGGGCAACGAGCAGTACTTC. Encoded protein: CASDASGTGGNEQYF.

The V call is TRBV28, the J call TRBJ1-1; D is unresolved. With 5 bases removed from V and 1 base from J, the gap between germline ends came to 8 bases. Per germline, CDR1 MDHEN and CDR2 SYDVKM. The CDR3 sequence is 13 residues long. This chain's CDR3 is CASSVGRNTEAFF. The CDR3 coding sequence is TGTGCCAGCAGTGTGGGCCGGAACACTGAAGCTTTCTTT.

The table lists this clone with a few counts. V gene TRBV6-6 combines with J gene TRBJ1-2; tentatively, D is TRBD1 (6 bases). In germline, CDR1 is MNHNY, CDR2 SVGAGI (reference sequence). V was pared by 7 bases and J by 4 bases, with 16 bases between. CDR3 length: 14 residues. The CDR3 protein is CASTRQEPPYGYTF. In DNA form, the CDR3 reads TGTGCCAGCACCCGACAGGAGCCACCCTATGGCTACACCTTC.

The CDR3 DNA sequence: TGTGCCATCAGTGAAGGGACTAGCGCCGCCTACGAGCAGTACTTC. Its translation is CAISEGTSAAYEQYF. This chain uses TRBV10-3 with TRBJ2-7, with TRBD2 matching 10 bases. The CDR3 runs to 15 residues. Trimming cost V 3 bases and J 2 bases; bases outside gene matches: 4. CDR1 ENHRY and CDR2 SYGVKD come from the germline V gene.

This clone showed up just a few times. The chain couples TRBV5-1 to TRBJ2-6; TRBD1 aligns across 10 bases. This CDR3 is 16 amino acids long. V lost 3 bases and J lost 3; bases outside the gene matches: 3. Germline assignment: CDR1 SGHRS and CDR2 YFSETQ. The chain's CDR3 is CASSSTGGGGANVLTF. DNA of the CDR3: TGCGCCAGCAGCTCGACAGGGGGCGGTGGGGCCAACGTCCTGACTTTC.

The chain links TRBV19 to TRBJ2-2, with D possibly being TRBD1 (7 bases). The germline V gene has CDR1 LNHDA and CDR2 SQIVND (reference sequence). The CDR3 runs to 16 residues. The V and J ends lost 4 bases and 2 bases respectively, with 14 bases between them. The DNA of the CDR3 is TGTGCCAGTAGTAATCGCGGGACAGTAAACACCGGGGAGCTGTTTTTT. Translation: CASSNRGTVNTGELFF.

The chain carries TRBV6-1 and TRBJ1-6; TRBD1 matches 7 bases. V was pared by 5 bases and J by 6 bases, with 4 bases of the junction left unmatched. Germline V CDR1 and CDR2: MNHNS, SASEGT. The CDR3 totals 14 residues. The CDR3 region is CASSTRQGNSPLHF. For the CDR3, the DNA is TGTGCCAGCAGTACCCGACAGGGTAATTCACCCCTCCACTTT.

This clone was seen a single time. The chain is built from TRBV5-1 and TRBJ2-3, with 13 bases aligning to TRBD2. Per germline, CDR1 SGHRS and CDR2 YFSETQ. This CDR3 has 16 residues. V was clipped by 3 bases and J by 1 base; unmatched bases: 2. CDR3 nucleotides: TGCGCCAGCAGCTCTGGGACTAGCGGGGGCACAGATACGCAGTATTTT. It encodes CASSSGTSGGTDTQYF.

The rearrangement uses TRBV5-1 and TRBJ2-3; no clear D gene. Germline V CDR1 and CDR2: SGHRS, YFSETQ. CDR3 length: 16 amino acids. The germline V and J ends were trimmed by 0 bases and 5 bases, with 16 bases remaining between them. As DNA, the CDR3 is TGCGCCAGCAGCTTGGGTTTCGGTGGACCGGTAGATACGCAGTATTTT. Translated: CASSLGFGGPVDTQYF.

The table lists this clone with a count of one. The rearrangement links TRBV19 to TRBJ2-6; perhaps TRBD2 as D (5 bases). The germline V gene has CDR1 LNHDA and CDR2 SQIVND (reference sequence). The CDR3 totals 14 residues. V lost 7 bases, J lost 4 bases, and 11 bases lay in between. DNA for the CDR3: TGTGCCAGTAAGAGGGTAGCCGGGGCCAACGTCCTGACTTTC. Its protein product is CASKRVAGANVLTF.